Following are 21 T cell receptor beta chains from one sample sequenced in a study of blood T cell repertoires in COVID-19. Data came from immunoSEQ multiplex PCR; TCRdb stores just in-frame clones and leaves some out. Among about 480,000 clones, around nine tenths were seen once, and the ten largest hold less than 9%. Input material: peripheral blood. The origin of the receptors is a woman aged 50 to 60 with COVID-19, enrolled during active disease.

V and J are TRBV5-6 and TRBJ1-4; D is ambiguous. The CDR3 has 13 residues. Germline V CDR1 and CDR2: SGHDT, YYEEEE. V was trimmed by 0 bases and J by 8 bases, leaving 8 bases between them. The CDR3 spells CASSLGAAEKLFF. As DNA, the CDR3 is TGTGCCAGCAGCTTGGGAGCTGCCGAAAAACTGTTTTTT.

The rearrangement joins TRBV14 to TRBJ1-1; D unresolved. Looked up from germline, CDR1 is SGHDN and CDR2 is FVKESK. The V and J ends lost 4 bases and 1 base respectively, with 7 bases between them. The CDR3 has 13 amino acids. The CDR3: CASSPKRNTEAFF. As DNA, the CDR3 is TGTGCCAGCAGCCCTAAAAGGAACACTGAAGCTTTCTTT.

CDR3 sequence reads: CASSPRTSGGAAEQYF. The CDR3 DNA is TGTGCCAGCTCACCCCGGACTAGCGGGGGGGCTGCCGAGCAGTACTTC. V is TRBV18 and J is TRBJ2-7; TRBD2 matches 15 bases. Germline CDR1 KGHSH, CDR2 LQKENI. This CDR3 comprises 16 residues. Trimming removed 3 bases from V and 6 bases from J; junction bases left unmatched: 6.

This clone was counted once. V is TRBV2 and J is TRBJ1-1; perhaps TRBD1 as D (6 bases). The CDR3 is 10 residues long. Germline V CDR1 and CDR2: SNHLY, FYNNEI. Trimming pared 8 bases from V and 8 bases from J, leaving 9 bases between. The CDR3 bases are TGTGCCAGCTTTGGGGGCGAAGCTTTCTTT. It is translated as CASFGGEAFF.

This rearrangement joins TRBV5-5 to TRBJ2-2, with D unresolved. Germline-derived CDR1 and CDR2 are SGHKS and YYEKEE (reference sequence). The CDR3 length is 13 residues. Trimming shortened V by 0 bases and J by 7 bases, and 7 bases separated the two germline ends. CDR3 in DNA: TGTGCCAGCAGCTTGGAGGCTAGCGGGGAGCTGTTTTTT. It is translated as CASSLEASGELFF.

The chain combines TRBV14 with TRBJ2-3; no reliable D call. V was clipped by 4 bases and J by 5 bases, with 10 bases between them. The CDR3 loop spans 13 amino acids. CDR1 SGHDN and CDR2 FVKESK come from the germline V gene. CDR3 DNA: TGTGCCAGCAGCCCCACGGTCGGAGATACGCAGTATTTT. Its translation: CASSPTVGDTQYF.

The V and J genes are TRBV2 and TRBJ2-7; 7 positions match TRBD1. This CDR3 has 17 residues. Losses at the gene ends were 6 bases for V and 0 bases for J; bases not matched to a gene: 14. Per the germline V gene, CDR1 is SNHLY and CDR2 is FYNNEI. The DNA of the CDR3 is TGTGCCAGCAGCTTGAATCAGGGGGTGAGAAGCTCCTACGAGCAGTACTTC. This encodes CASSLNQGVRSSYEQYF.

This chain joins TRBV18 and TRBJ2-3; a weak D match, TRBD2 (6 bases). The CDR3 contains 16 residues. Germline CDR1 KGHSH, CDR2 LQKENI. V was trimmed by 2 bases and J by 3 bases, leaving 15 bases between them. CDR3 DNA sequence: TGTGCCAGCTCACCATTTGGAGGGGAGGAGACAGATACGCAGTATTTT. Translated, it gives CASSPFGGEETDTQYF.

Written as DNA, the CDR3 is TGTGCCAGCAGCCAAGCAAGGAGCTCCTACGAGCAGTACTTC. Amino acid sequence: CASSQARSSYEQYF. This rearrangement joins TRBV3-1 (or the pseudogene TRBV3-2) to TRBJ2-7; D is unclear. The CDR3 sequence is 14 residues long. V lost 1 base to trimming and J lost 0 bases, with 7 bases between them. The germline V gene encodes CDR1 LGHDT and CDR2 YNNKEL (reference sequence).

The chain uses TRBV11-2 and TRBJ2-7; 10 bases align to TRBD1. Germline CDR1 and CDR2: SGHAT and FQNNGV. The CDR3 consists of 15 residues. V dropped 3 bases and J dropped 6; count of bases not matched to a gene: 8. The CDR3 is CASSFTGTGEGEQYF. The DNA for the CDR3 is TGTGCCAGCAGCTTCACCGGGACAGGGGAGGGCGAGCAGTACTTC.

The chain employs TRBV7-3 and TRBJ2-1, with D perhaps matching TRBD1 (6 bases). The V gene's germline CDR1 is SGHTA and CDR2 FQGTGA. V shed 8 bases and J shed 6 bases, with 14 bases lying between them. There are 13 residues in the CDR3. The CDR3: CASALTGLNEQFF. In DNA form, the CDR3 reads TGTGCCAGCGCCCTAACAGGGCTCAATGAGCAGTTCTTC.

The rearrangement uses TRBV10-1 and TRBJ2-1; D unclear. In germline, CDR1 is WNHNN, CDR2 SYGVQD (reference sequence). V lost 0 bases and J lost 2, with 8 bases in between. The CDR3 sequence is 15 residues long. In DNA form, the CDR3 reads TGCGCCAGCAGTGAGTCGGCAGATCCCTACAATGAGCAGTTCTTC. This sequence encodes CASSESADPYNEQFF.

This clone has just one count. The chain recombines TRBV19 with TRBJ2-2; D not certain. Trimming left V 2 bases short and J 6 bases short, with 4 bases between. This CDR3 has 12 residues. Germline loops: CDR1 LNHDA, CDR2 SQIVND (reference sequence). The DNA of the CDR3 is TGTGCCAGTAGTATAAAGCCCGGGGAGCTGTTTTTT. Its protein is CASSIKPGELFF.

This chain links TRBV28 with TRBJ2-5, with 7 positions matching TRBD1. CDR3 length: 16 residues. Germline CDR1 reads MDHEN; CDR2 reads SYDVKM. After removal of 5 bases from V and 2 bases from J, the junction contained 11 bases not matched to a gene. DNA for the CDR3: TGTGCCAGCAGTGGCGGCCGACAGGGCCCTCAAGAGACCCAGTACTTC. Translated, it gives CASSGGRQGPQETQYF.

CDR3 nucleotide sequence: TGTGCCTGGAGTCCGGACAGTAACTATGGCTACACCTTC. Its translation: CAWSPDSNYGYTF. This chain connects TRBV30 to TRBJ1-2; a weak D match, TRBD1 (6 bases). The CDR3 is made up of 13 amino acids. The germline V gene has CDR1 GTSNPN and CDR2 SVGIG (reference sequence). V lost 2 bases and J 1 base, leaving 8 bases between the germline ends.

This clone has just one count. The genes are TRBV19 and TRBJ1-2; no definite D call. V was trimmed by 10 bases and J by 7 bases, leaving 22 bases between them. This CDR3 comprises 14 residues. CDR1 is LNHDA and CDR2 is SQIVND in the germline V gene (reference sequence). As DNA, the CDR3 is TGTGCCACCACTGGCGGGGAACTCTTTCCTGGCTACACCTTC. This sequence encodes CATTGGELFPGYTF.

This chain uses TRBV4-1 with TRBJ1-2; perhaps TRBD1 as D (5 bases). The germline gives CDR1 MGHRA, CDR2 YSYEKL. The CDR3 covers 14 residues. V lost 1 base and J lost 3, with 9 bases in between. In nucleotides, the CDR3 is TGCGCCAGCAGCCAAGGGGGCAGGGACTATGGCTACACCTTC. Its translation is CASSQGGRDYGYTF.

This clone has a handful of counts. The gene calls are TRBV5-1 and TRBJ1-1; tentative D call: TRBD1 (5 bases). Per the germline V gene, CDR1 is SGHRS and CDR2 is YFSETQ. The CDR3 contains 14 residues. Trimming shortened V by 4 bases and J by 2 bases, and 12 bases separated the two germline ends. The CDR3 reads CASSPDTLNTEAFF. The CDR3 DNA reads as TGCGCCAGCAGCCCGGACACCCTAAACACTGAAGCTTTCTTT.

V gene TRBV7-9 combines with J gene TRBJ2-7; perhaps TRBD1 as D (6 bases). The V gene's germline CDR1 is SEHNR and CDR2 FQNEAQ (reference sequence). This CDR3 is 13 amino acids long. The V gene lost 4 bases and the J gene lost 4 bases, with 11 bases spanning the gap. The CDR3 DNA sequence: TGTGCCAGCAGCTATAAAACAGGGTACGAGCAGTACTTC. This gives the protein CASSYKTGYEQYF.

The V and J genes are TRBV7-6 and TRBJ1-1; D not certain. This CDR3 has 11 residues. The germline CDR1 and CDR2 sequences are SGHVS and FNYEAQ. V was clipped by 4 bases and J by 8 bases, with 8 bases between them. The CDR3: CASSSGSEAFF. Written as DNA, the CDR3 is TGTGCCAGCAGCTCGGGATCCGAAGCTTTCTTT.

The chain couples TRBV30 to TRBJ2-7; possibly TRBD1 for D (6 bases). This CDR3 contains 13 residues. CDR1 is GTSNPN and CDR2 is SVGIG in the germline V gene (reference sequence). The V end was cut by 0 bases, the J end by 5 bases, with 11 bases between. The CDR3 nucleotides read TGTGCCTGGAGTGTTAGTGGGGGCGACGAGCAGTACTTC. This translates into CAWSVSGGDEQYF.